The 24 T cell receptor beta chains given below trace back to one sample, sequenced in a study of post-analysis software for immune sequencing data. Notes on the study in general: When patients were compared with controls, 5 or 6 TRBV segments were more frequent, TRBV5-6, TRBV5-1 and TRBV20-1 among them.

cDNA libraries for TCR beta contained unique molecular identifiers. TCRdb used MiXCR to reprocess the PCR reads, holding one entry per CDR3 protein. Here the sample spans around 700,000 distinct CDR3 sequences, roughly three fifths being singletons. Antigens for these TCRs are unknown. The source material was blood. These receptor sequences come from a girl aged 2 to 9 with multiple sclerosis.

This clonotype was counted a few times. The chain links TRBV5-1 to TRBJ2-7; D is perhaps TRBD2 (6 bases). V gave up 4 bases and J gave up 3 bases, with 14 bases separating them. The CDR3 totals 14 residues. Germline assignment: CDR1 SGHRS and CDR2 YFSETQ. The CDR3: CASSSRLVIYEQYF. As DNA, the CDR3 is TGCGCCAGCAGCAGCAGACTAGTGATCTACGAGCAGTACTTC.

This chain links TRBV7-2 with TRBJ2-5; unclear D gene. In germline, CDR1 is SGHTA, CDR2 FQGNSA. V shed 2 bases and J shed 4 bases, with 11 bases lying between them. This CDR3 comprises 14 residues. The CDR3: CASSLKIRAETQYF. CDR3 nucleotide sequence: TGTGCCAGCAGCTTAAAGATCCGTGCAGAGACCCAGTACTTC.

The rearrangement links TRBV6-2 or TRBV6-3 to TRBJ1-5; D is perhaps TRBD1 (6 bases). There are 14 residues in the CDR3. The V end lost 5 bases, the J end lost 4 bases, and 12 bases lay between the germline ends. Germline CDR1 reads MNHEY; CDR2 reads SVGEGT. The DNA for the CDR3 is TGTGCCAGCAGTGATCGGACAGAAAATCAGCCCCAGCATTTT. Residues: CASSDRTENQPQHF.

The CDR3 DNA follows: TGTGCCAGCAGTGAAACAGCGTCGCCTTCCTCTAATGAGCAGTTCTTC. Its protein is CASSETASPSSNEQFF. V usage is TRBV6-1 and J usage is TRBJ2-1, with no clear D. CDR1 and CDR2 (germline): MNHNS, SASEGT. The V end lost 2 bases, the J end lost 7 bases, and 18 bases lay between the germline ends. The CDR3 contains 16 residues.

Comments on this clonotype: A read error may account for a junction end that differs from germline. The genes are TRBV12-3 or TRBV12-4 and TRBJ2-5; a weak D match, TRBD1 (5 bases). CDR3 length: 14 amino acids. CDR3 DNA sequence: TGTACCAGCAGTTTACCAGGGCGGCAAGAGACCCAGTACTTC. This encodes CTSSLPGRQETQYF.

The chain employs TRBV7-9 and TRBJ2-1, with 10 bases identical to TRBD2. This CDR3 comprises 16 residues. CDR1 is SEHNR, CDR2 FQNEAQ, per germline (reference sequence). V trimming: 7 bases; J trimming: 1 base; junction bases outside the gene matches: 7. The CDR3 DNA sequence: TGTGCCAGCATCCCCACAGCGGGGGGGTCCTACAATGAGCAGTTCTTC. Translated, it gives CASIPTAGGSYNEQFF.

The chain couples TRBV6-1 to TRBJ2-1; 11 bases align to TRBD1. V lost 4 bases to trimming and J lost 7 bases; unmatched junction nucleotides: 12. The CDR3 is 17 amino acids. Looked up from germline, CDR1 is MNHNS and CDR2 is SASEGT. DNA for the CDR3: TGTGCCAGCAGTGGAGTTGGGGACAGGGGGGACCTTAATGAGCAGTTCTTC. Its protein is CASSGVGDRGDLNEQFF.

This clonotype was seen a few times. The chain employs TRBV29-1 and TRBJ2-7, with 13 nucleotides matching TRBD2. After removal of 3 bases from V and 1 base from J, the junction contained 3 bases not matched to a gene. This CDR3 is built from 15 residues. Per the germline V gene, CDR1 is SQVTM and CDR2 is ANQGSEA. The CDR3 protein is CSVDLLAGGSYEQYF. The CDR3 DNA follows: TGCAGCGTTGATCTACTAGCGGGAGGGTCCTACGAGCAGTACTTC.

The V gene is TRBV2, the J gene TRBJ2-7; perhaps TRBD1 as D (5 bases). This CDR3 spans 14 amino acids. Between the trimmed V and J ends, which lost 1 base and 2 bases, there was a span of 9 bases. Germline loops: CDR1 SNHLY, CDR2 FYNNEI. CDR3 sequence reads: CASSEGDRTYEQYF. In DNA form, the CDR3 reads TGTGCCAGCAGTGAAGGCGACAGAACCTACGAGCAGTACTTC.

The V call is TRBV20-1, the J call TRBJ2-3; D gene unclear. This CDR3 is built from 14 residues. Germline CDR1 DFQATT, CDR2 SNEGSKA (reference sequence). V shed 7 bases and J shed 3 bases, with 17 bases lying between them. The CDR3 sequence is CSVRMNRGTDTQYF. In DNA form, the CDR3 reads TGCAGTGTGCGGATGAACAGAGGTACAGATACGCAGTATTTT.

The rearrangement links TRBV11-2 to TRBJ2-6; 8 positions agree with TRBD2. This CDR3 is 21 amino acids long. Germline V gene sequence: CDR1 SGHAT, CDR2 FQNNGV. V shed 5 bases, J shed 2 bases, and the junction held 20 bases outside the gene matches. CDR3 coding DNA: TGTGCCAGCAGCCCCCATACCCTAGCGGGCTACTTAAGTACTGGGGCCAACGTCCTGACTTTC. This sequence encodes CASSPHTLAGYLSTGANVLTF.

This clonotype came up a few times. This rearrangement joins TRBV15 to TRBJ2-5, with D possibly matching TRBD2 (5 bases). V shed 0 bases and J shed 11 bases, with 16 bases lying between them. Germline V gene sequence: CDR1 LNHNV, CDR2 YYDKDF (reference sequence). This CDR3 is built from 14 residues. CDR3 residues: CATSRDVGVGEQYF. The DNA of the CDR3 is TGTGCCACCAGCAGAGATGTCGGAGTCGGGGAGCAGTACTTC.

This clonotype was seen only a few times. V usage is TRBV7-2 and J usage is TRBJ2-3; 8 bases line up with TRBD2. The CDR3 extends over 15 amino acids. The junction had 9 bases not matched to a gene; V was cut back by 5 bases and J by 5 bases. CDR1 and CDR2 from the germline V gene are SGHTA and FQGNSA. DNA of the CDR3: TGTGCCAGCAGCCCCCGTCAAGCGGGGGTAGATACGCAGTATTTT. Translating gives CASSPRQAGVDTQYF.

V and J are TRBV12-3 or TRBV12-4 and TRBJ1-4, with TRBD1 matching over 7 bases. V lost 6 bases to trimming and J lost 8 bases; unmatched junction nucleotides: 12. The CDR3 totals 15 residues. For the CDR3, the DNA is TGTGCCAGCAGCCTCGGGACAGTCCACCCCGAAAAACTGTTTTTT. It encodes CASSLGTVHPEKLFF.

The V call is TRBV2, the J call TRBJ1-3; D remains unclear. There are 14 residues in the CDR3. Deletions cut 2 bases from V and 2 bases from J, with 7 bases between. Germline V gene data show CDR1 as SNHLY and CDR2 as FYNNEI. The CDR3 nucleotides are TGTGCCAGCAGTGAATGGGCAGCTGGAAACACCATATATTTT. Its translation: CASSEWAAGNTIYF.

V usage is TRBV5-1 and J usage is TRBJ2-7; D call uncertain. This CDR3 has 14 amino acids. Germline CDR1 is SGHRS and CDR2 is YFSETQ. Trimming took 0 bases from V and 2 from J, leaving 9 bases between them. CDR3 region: CASSLASPAYEQYF. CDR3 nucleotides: TGCGCCAGCAGCTTGGCGTCTCCGGCCTACGAGCAGTACTTC.

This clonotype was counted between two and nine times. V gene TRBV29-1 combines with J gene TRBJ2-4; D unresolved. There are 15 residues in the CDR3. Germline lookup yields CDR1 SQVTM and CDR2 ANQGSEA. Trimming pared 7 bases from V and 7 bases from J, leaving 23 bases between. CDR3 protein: CSAQLSQTDTNIQYF. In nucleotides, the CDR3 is TGCAGCGCTCAATTGTCTCAAACAGACACTAACATTCAGTACTTC.

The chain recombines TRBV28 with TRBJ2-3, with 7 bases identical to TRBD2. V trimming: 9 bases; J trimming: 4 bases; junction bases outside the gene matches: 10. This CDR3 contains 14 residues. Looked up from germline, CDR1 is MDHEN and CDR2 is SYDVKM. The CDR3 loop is CASIPGGRADTQYF. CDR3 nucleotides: TGTGCCAGTATCCCCGGGGGGAGGGCAGATACGCAGTATTTT.

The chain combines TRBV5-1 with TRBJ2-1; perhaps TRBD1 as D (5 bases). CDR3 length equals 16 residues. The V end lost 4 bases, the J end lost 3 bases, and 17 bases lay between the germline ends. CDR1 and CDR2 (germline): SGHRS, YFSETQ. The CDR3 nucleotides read TGCGCCAGCAGCGAGGCAGGGTCCACTTTCTACAATGAGCAGTTCTTC. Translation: CASSEAGSTFYNEQFF.

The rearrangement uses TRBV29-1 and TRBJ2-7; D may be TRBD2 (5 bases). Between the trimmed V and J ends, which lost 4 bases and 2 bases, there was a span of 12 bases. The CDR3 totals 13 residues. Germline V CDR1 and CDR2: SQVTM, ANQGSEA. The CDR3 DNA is TGCAGCGTTGCCACTAGTGGCACCTACGAGCAGTACTTC. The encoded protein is CSVATSGTYEQYF.

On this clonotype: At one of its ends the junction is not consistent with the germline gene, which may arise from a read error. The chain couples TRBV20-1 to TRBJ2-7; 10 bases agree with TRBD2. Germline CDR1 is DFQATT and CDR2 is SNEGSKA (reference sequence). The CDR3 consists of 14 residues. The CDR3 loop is CSATSSGSVVEQYF. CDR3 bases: TGTAGTGCCACCTCTAGCGGGAGTGTTGTAGAGCAGTACTTC.

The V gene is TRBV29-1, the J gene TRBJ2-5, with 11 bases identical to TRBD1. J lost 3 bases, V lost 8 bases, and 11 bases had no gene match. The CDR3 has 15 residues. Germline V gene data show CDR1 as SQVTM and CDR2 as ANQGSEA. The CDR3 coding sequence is TGCAGCATTGGAAAGGCGGGACAGGGGGAAGAGACCCAGTACTTC. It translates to CSIGKAGQGEETQYF.

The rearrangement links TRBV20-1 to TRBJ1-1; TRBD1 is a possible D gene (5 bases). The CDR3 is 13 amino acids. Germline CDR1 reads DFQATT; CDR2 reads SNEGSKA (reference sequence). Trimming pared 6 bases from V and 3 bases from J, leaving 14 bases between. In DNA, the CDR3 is TGCAGTGCGACGGGGCCCTGGGACACTGAAGCTTTCTTT. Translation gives CSATGPWDTEAFF.

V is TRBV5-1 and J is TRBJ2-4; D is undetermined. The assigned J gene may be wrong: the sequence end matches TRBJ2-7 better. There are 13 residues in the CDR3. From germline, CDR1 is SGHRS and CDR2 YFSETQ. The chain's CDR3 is CASSLHPGREQYF. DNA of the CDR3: TGCGCCAGCAGCTTACACCCTGGGCGCGAGCAGTACTTC.